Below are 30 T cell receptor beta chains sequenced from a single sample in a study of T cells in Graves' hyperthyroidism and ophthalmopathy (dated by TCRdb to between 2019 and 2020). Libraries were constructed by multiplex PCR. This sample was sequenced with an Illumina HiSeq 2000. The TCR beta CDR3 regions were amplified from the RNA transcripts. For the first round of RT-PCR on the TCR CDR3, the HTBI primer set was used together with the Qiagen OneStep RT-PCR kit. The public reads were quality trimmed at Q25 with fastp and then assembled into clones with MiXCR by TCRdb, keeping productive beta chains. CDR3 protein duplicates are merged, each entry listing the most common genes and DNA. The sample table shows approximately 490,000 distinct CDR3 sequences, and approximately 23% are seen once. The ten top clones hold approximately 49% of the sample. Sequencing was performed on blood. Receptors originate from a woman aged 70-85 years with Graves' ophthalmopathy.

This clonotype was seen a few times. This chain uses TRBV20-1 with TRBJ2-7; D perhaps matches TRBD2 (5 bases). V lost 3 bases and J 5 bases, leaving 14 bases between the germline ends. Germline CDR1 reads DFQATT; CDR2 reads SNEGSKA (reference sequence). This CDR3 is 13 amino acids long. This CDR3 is CSASLGLRNEQYF. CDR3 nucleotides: TGCAGTGCTAGTTTAGGACTCCGTAACGAGCAGTACTTC.

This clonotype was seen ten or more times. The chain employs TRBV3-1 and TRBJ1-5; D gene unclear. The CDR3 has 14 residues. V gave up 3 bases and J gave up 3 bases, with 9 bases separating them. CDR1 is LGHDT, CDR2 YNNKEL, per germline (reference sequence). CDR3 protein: CASSHGRSNQPQHF. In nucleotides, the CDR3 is TGTGCCAGCAGCCACGGACGGTCCAATCAGCCCCAGCATTTT.

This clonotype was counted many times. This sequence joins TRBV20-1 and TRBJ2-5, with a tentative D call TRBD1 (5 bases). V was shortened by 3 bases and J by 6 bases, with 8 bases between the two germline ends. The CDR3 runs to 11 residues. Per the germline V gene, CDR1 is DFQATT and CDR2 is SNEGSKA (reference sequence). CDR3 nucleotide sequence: TGCAGTGCTAGCGACAGTCAGACCCAGTACTTC. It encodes CSASDSQTQYF.

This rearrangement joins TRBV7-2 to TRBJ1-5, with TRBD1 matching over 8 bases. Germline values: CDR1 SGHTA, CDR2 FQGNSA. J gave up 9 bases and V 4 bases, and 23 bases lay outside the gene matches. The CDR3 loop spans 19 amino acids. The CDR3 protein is CASSWGGGTGTPLSGPQHF. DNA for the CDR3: TGTGCCAGCAGCTGGGGTGGAGGGACAGGTACTCCTCTATCAGGGCCCCAGCATTTT.

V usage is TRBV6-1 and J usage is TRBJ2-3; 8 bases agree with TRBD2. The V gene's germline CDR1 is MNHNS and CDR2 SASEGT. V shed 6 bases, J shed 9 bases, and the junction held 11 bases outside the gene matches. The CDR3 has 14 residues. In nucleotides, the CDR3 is TGTGCCAGCAGGGCAACTAGCGGAGTCGGGACGCAGTATTTT. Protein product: CASRATSGVGTQYF.

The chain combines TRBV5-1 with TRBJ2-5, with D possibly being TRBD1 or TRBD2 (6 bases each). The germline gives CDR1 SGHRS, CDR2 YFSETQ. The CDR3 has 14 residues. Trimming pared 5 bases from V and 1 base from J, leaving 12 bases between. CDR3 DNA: TGCGCCAGCAGACCGGGGGCTGGCCAAGAGACCCAGTACTTC. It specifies CASRPGAGQETQYF.

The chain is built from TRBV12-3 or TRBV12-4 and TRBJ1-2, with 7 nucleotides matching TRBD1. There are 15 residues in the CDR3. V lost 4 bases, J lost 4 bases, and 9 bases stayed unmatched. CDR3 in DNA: TGTGCCAGCAGTTGGGGGACAGAACTTCCCTATGGCTACACCTTC. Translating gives CASSWGTELPYGYTF.

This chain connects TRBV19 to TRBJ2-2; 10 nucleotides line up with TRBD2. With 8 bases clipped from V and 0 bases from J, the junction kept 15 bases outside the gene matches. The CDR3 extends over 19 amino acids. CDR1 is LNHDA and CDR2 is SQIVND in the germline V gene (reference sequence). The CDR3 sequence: CASQRRPGLATANTGELFF. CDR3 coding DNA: TGTGCCAGTCAAAGAAGGCCGGGACTAGCGACCGCGAACACCGGGGAGCTGTTTTTT.

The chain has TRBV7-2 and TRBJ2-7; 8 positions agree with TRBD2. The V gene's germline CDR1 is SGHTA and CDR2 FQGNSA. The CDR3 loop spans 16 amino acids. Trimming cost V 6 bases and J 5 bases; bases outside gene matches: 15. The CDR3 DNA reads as TGTGCCAGCAGGCATAGATTCGGGACTAGAGCTCACGAGCAGTACTTC. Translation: CASRHRFGTRAHEQYF. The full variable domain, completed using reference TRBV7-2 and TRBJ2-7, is GAGVSQSPSNKVTEKGKDVELRCDPISGHTALYWYRQSLGQGLEFLIYFQGNSAPDKSGLPSDRFSAERTGGSVSTLTIQRTQQEDSAVYLCASRHRFGTRAHEQYFGPGTRLTVT.

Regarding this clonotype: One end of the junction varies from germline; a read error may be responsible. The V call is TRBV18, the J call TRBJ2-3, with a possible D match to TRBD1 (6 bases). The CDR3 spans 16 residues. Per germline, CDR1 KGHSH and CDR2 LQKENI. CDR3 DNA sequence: TGTGCCAGCTCACCACCGGTCAGGGGTGATTCAGACACGCAGTATTTT. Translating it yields CASSPPVRGDSDTQYF.

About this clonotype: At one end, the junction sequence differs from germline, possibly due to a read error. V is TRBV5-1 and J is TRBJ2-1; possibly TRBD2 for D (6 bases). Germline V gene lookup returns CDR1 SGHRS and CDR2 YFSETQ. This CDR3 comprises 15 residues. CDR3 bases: TGCGCCAGCAGCTTGGATCTAGCGCCCTACGATGAGCAGTTCTTC. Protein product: CASSLDLAPYDEQFF.

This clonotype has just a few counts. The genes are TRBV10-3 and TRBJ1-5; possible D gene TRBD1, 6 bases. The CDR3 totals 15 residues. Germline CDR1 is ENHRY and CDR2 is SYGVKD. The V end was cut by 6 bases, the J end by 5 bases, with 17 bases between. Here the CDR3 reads CAIRAADSTHQPQHF. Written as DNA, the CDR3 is TGTGCCATCAGGGCAGCGGACAGTACCCATCAGCCCCAGCATTTT.

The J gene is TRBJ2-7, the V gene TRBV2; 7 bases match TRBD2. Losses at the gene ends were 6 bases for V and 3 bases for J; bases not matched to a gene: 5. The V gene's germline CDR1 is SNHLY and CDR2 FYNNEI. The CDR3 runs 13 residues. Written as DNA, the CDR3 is TGTGCCAGCAGCCGGGACTACCTCTACGAGCAGTACTTC. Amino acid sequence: CASSRDYLYEQYF.

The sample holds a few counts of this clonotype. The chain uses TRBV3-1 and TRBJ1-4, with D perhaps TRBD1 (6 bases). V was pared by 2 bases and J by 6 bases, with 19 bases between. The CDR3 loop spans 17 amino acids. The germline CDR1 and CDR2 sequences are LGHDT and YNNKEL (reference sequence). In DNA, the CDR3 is TGTGCCAGCAGCCAACCGCCAGGGGCGGACTATGATGAAAAACTGTTTTTT. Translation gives CASSQPPGADYDEKLFF.

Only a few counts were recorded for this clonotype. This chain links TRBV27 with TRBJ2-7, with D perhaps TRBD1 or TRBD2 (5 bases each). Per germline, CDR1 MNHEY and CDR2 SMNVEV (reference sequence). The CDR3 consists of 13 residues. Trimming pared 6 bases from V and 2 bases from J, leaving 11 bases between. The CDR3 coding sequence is TGTGCCAGCAGGACCGGGACCGCCTACGAGCAGTACTTC. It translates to CASRTGTAYEQYF.

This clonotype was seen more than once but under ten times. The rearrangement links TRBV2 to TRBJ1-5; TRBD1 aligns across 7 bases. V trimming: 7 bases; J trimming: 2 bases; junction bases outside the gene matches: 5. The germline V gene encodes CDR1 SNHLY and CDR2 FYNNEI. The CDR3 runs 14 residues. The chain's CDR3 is CASKGARGNQPQHF. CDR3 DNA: TGTGCCAGCAAGGGGGCGAGGGGCAATCAGCCCCAGCATTTT.

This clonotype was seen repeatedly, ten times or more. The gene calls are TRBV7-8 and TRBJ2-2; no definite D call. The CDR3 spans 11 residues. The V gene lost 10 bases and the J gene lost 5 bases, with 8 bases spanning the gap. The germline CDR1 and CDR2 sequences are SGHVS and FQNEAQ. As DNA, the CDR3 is TGTGCCACTAGGGATACCGGGGAGCTGTTTTTT. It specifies CATRDTGELFF.

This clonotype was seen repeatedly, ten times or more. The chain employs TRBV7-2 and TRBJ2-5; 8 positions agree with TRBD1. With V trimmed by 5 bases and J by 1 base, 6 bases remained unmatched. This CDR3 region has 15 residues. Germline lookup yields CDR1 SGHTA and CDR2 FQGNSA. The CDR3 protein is CASSPQGALQETQYF. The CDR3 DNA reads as TGTGCCAGCAGCCCTCAGGGGGCTCTCCAAGAGACCCAGTACTTC. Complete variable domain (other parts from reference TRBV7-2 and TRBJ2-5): GAGVSQSPSNKVTEKGKDVELRCDPISGHTALYWYRQSLGQGLEFLIYFQGNSAPDKSGLPSDRFSAERTGGSVSTLTIQRTQQEDSAVYLCASSPQGALQETQYFGPGTRLLVL.

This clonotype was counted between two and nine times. As DNA, the CDR3 is TGTGCCATCAGCCTAGGGTGGAATGAGCAGTTCTTC. It encodes CAISLGWNEQFF. The chain links TRBV10-3 to TRBJ2-1; D remains unclear. V lost 6 bases, J lost 7 bases, and 10 bases lay in between. This CDR3 contains 12 residues. CDR1 and CDR2 (germline): ENHRY, SYGVKD.

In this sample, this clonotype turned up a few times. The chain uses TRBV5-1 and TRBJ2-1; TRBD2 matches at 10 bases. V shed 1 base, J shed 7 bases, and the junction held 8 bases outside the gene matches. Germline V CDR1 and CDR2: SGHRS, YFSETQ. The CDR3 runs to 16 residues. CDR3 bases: TGCGCCAGCAGCTTGTGGGGGACTAGCGAGTTTAATGAGCAGTTCTTC. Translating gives CASSLWGTSEFNEQFF.

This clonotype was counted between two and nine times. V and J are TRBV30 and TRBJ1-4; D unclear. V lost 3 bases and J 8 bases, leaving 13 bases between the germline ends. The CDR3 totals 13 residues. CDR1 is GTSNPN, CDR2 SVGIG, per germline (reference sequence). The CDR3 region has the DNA TGTGCCTGGAGAGATTCTCGTCTGGAAAAACTGTTTTTT. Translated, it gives CAWRDSRLEKLFF.

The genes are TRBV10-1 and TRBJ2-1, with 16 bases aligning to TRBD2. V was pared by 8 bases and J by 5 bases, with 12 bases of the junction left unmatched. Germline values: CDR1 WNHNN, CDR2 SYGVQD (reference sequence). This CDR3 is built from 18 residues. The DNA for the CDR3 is TGCGCCAGCCACGGGACTAGCGGGAGGGGGCACGTTGACAATGAGCAGTTCTTC. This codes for CASHGTSGRGHVDNEQFF.

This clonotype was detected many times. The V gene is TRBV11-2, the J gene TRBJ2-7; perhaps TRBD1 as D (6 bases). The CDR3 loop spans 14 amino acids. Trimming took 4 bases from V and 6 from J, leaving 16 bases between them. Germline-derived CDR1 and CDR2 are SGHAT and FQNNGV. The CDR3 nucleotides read TGTGCCAGCAGCTGGACAGTGCCTCAGGCCGAGCAGTACTTC. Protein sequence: CASSWTVPQAEQYF.

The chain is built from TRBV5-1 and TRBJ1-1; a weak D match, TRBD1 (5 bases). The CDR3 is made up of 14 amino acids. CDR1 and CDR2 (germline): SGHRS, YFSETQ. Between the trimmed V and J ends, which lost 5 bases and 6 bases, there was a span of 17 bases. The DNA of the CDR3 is TGCGCCAGCAGGAAAACTGGGGCCCTTCCTGAAGCTTTCTTT. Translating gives CASRKTGALPEAFF.

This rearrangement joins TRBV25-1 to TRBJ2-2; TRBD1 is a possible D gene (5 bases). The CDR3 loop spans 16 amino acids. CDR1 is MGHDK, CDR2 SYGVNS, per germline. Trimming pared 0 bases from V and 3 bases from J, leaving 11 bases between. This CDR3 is CASSEYSTGYTGELFF. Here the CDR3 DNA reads TGTGCCAGCAGTGAATATAGCACAGGATACACCGGGGAGCTGTTTTTT. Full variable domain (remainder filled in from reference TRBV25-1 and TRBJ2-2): EADIYQTPRYLVIGTGKKITLECSQTMGHDKMYWYQQDPGMELHLIHYSYGVNSTEKGDLSSESTVSRIRTEHFPLTLESARPSHTSQYLCASSEYSTGYTGELFFGEGSRLTVL.

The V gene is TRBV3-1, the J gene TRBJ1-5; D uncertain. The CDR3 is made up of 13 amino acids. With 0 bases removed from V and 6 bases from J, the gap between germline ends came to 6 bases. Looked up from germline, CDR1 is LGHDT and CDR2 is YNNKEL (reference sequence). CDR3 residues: CASSQDRFQPQHF. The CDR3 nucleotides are TGTGCCAGCAGCCAAGACAGGTTTCAGCCCCAGCATTTT.

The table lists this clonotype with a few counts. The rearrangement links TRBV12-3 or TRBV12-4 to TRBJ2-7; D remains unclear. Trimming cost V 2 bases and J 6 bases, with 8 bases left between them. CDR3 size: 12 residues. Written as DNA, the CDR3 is TGTGCCAGCAGTTTAATTGGAATCGAGCAGTACTTC. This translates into CASSLIGIEQYF.

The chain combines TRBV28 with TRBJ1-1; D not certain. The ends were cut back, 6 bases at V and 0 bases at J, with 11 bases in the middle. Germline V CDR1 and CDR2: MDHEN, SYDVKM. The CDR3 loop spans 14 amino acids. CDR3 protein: CASSPTALNTEAFF. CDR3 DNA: TGTGCCAGCAGCCCTACGGCTCTGAACACTGAAGCTTTCTTT.

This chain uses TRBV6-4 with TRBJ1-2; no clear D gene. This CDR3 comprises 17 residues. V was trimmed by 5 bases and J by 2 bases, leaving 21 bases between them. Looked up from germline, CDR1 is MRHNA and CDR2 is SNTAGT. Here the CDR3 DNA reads TGTGCCAGCAGTTACCCCGGCGGCGCAGGACCCAACTATGGCTACACCTTC. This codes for CASSYPGGAGPNYGYTF.

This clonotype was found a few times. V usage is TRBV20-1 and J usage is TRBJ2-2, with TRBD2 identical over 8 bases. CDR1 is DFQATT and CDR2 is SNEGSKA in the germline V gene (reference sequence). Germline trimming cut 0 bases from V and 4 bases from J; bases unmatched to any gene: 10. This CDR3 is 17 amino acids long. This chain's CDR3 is CSARDPTSGPGTGELFF. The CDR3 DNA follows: TGCAGTGCTAGAGACCCCACTAGCGGCCCGGGCACCGGGGAGCTGTTTTTT.